The 20 T cell receptor beta chains below were found in one sample sequenced in a study of blood T cell repertoires in COVID-19. The table came from immunoSEQ multiplex PCR; TCRdb's copy has only in-frame clones and leaves some out. This table has approximately 200,000 clones, around 75% appearing once. Sequenced: peripheral blood. The receptors originated from a woman between 35 and 50 years old with COVID-19, enrolled during active disease.

This clone is a singleton in its sample. The chain combines TRBV11-2 with TRBJ1-2, with TRBD1 as a possible D gene (6 bases). The ends were cut back, 0 bases at V and 7 bases at J, with 18 bases in the middle. Per germline, CDR1 SGHAT and CDR2 FQNNGV. This CDR3 comprises 16 residues. The CDR3 DNA is TGTGCCAGCAGCTTAGATCTGAGGGGGTTGCCGGTTGGCTACACCTTC. It specifies CASSLDLRGLPVGYTF.

V and J are TRBV29-1 and TRBJ2-7; a possible D gene is TRBD1 (6 bases). The CDR3 runs 13 residues. V shed 5 bases and J shed 1 base, with 12 bases lying between them. The V gene's germline CDR1 is SQVTM and CDR2 ANQGSEA. The CDR3 loop reads CSVHDRRSYEQYF. CDR3 DNA: TGCAGCGTTCACGACAGGAGGTCCTACGAGCAGTACTTC.

The chain uses TRBV2 and TRBJ1-5, with TRBD1 matching over 10 bases. J gave up 5 bases and V 6 bases, and 4 bases lay outside the gene matches. This CDR3 contains 14 residues. CDR1 SNHLY and CDR2 FYNNEI come from the germline V gene. DNA for the CDR3: TGTGCCAGCAGCTGGGACAGGGGCTATCAGCCCCAGCATTTT. The encoded protein is CASSWDRGYQPQHF.

The chain is built from TRBV5-6 and TRBJ2-3, with TRBD2 matching over 7 bases. This CDR3 region has 15 residues. V trimming: 0 bases; J trimming: 2 bases; junction bases outside the gene matches: 3. Germline assignment: CDR1 SGHDT and CDR2 YYEEEE. The CDR3 region has the DNA TGTGCCAGCAGCTTGGCCGGGACTATCACAGATACGCAGTATTTT. Translating gives CASSLAGTITDTQYF. Complete variable domain (other parts from reference TRBV5-6 and TRBJ2-3): DAGVTQSPTHLIKTRGQQVTLRCSPKSGHDTVSWYQQALGQGPQFIFQYYEEEERQRGNFPDRFSGHQFPNYSSELNVNALLLGDSALYLCASSLAGTITDTQYFGPGTRLTVL.

This clone has more than one count but fewer than ten. V is TRBV5-4 and J is TRBJ2-2; weak D call: TRBD1 (5 bases). CDR1 is SGHNT and CDR2 is YYREEE in the germline V gene (reference sequence). V shed 5 bases and J shed 4 bases, with 12 bases lying between them. The CDR3 loop spans 14 amino acids. Here the CDR3 DNA reads TGTGCCAGCAGGGACGCAAGGGGCACCGGGGAGCTGTTTTTT. As protein: CASRDARGTGELFF.

The rearrangement joins TRBV19 to TRBJ2-2, with TRBD2 identical over 14 bases. CDR3 length equals 18 residues. Germline V CDR1 and CDR2: LNHDA, SQIVND (reference sequence). V lost 4 bases to trimming and J lost 3 bases; unmatched junction nucleotides: 7. CDR3 region: CASSKGLAGDGYTGELFF. CDR3 DNA sequence: TGTGCCAGTAGTAAGGGACTAGCGGGAGATGGGTACACCGGGGAGCTGTTTTTT.

This chain uses TRBV4-1 with TRBJ2-3; possibly TRBD2 for D (6 bases). The CDR3 is made up of 17 amino acids. Looked up from germline, CDR1 is MGHRA and CDR2 is YSYEKL. V was cut by 4 bases and J by 6 bases, with 23 bases left in between. The CDR3 DNA reads TGCGCCAGCAGCCCCTCCAGGGACTCCGGGCGTGGGGATACGCAGTATTTT. This codes for CASSPSRDSGRGDTQYF.

The chain has TRBV27 and TRBJ1-1; the match to TRBD1 covers 7 bases. The germline gives CDR1 MNHEY, CDR2 SMNVEV (reference sequence). J gave up 4 bases and V 3 bases, and 8 bases lay outside the gene matches. This CDR3 has 15 residues. The CDR3 DNA reads as TGTGCCAGCAGTTTCTCCTACAGGGGCGGCACTGAAGCTTTCTTT. This sequence encodes CASSFSYRGGTEAFF.

The rearrangement links TRBV6-5 to TRBJ2-1; 11 bases align to TRBD2. Germline assignment: CDR1 MNHEY and CDR2 SVGAGI. The CDR3 extends over 14 amino acids. V shed 6 bases, J shed 6 bases, and the junction held 4 bases outside the gene matches. Here the CDR3 DNA reads TGTGCCAGCAGACTAGCGGGAGCTATCAATGAGCAGTTCTTC. It translates to CASRLAGAINEQFF.

The chain employs TRBV7-2 and TRBJ1-1; 7 nucleotides match TRBD1. The CDR3 has 12 amino acids. J lost 10 bases, V lost 5 bases, and 7 bases had no gene match. Germline loops: CDR1 SGHTA, CDR2 FQGNSA. The CDR3 loop reads CASSPRQGVAFF. DNA of the CDR3: TGTGCCAGCAGCCCCCGACAGGGAGTAGCTTTCTTT. The whole variable domain, remainder taken from reference TRBV7-2 and TRBJ1-1, is GAGVSQSPSNKVTEKGKDVELRCDPISGHTALYWYRQSLGQGLEFLIYFQGNSAPDKSGLPSDRFSAERTGGSVSTLTIQRTQQEDSAVYLCASSPRQGVAFFGQGTRLTVV.

The CDR3, as DNA: TGTGCCAGCAGCCAGACCCCCGGGACAGGGGACACTGAAGCTTTCTTT. This sequence encodes CASSQTPGTGDTEAFF. The J gene is TRBJ1-1, the V gene TRBV3-1 (or the pseudogene TRBV3-2), with 10 bases identical to TRBD1. Trimming took 3 bases from V and 3 from J; bases not matched to a gene: 7. Germline lookup yields CDR1 LGHDT and CDR2 YNNKEL (reference sequence). The CDR3 consists of 16 residues.

This clone was counted many times. The CDR3 is CASSQDYRGQEGYTF. The DNA for the CDR3 is TGTGCCAGCTCACAGGATTACAGGGGGCAGGAGGGCTACACCTTC. The V and J genes are TRBV18 and TRBJ1-2; 9 positions agree with TRBD1. There are 15 residues in the CDR3. CDR1 is KGHSH and CDR2 is LQKENI in the germline V gene. V dropped 4 bases and J dropped 8; count of bases not matched to a gene: 11.

V usage is TRBV3-1 (or the pseudogene TRBV3-2) and J usage is TRBJ2-5; 11 bases match TRBD2. V trimming: 4 bases; J trimming: 2 bases; junction bases outside the gene matches: 6. Germline V gene data show CDR1 as LGHDT and CDR2 as YNNKEL (reference sequence). This CDR3 contains 16 residues. The CDR3 DNA follows: TGTGCCAGCAGCCCACTAGCGGGGGCCGATCAAGAGACCCAGTACTTC. Translating it yields CASSPLAGADQETQYF.

This chain links TRBV7-2 with TRBJ2-2, with 9 bases that match TRBD2. Germline CDR1 and CDR2: SGHTA and FQGNSA. This CDR3 region has 19 residues. The J segment lost 6 bases and the V segment lost 8 bases, leaving 22 bases of the junction unmatched. CDR3 bases: TGTGCCAGCCGCCCGGTCGGGGGCGGGGGGGCCGCGGGAGCCGGGGAGCTGTTTTTT. Residues: CASRPVGGGGAAGAGELFF.

The genes are TRBV20-1 and TRBJ2-7; D gene uncertain. The CDR3 runs 9 residues. Germline values: CDR1 DFQATT, CDR2 SNEGSKA (reference sequence). The ends were cut back, 6 bases at V and 3 bases at J, with 3 bases in the middle. The CDR3, as DNA: TGCAGTGCCAGCTACGAGCAGTACTTC. It specifies CSASYEQYF.

The chain carries TRBV14 and TRBJ1-3; D not resolved. The CDR3 contains 17 residues. Germline CDR1 is SGHDN and CDR2 is FVKESK. V lost 0 bases to trimming and J lost 4 bases, with 16 bases between them. In nucleotides, the CDR3 is TGTGCCAGCAGCCAAGATAGGGTCGGGGATTTCGGAAACACCATATATTTT. Protein: CASSQDRVGDFGNTIYF.

This clone was detected a few times. The V and J genes are TRBV7-2 and TRBJ2-3; D possibly corresponds to TRBD1 (6 bases). V was shortened by 5 bases and J by 2 bases, with 11 bases between the two germline ends. CDR3 size: 14 residues. Germline CDR1 and CDR2: SGHTA and FQGNSA. CDR3 bases: TGTGCCAGCAGCCCGGACAGATACACAGATACGCAGTATTTT. This codes for CASSPDRYTDTQYF.

The chain combines TRBV3-1 (or the pseudogene TRBV3-2) with TRBJ1-1; a weak D match, TRBD1 (6 bases). This CDR3 region has 13 residues. Germline CDR1 LGHDT, CDR2 YNNKEL (reference sequence). The V end lost 4 bases, the J end lost 5 bases, and 11 bases lay between the germline ends. CDR3 nucleotides: TGTGCCAGCAGCCGACAGGTGGGGACTGAAGCTTTCTTT. It yields the protein CASSRQVGTEAFF.

This rearrangement joins TRBV30 to TRBJ1-1, with 7 bases that match TRBD1. The CDR3 has 15 residues. V lost 2 bases, J lost 1 base, and 7 bases stayed unmatched. The germline V gene has CDR1 GTSNPN and CDR2 SVGIG (reference sequence). CDR3: CAWSKRGQWNTEAFF. The DNA of the CDR3 is TGTGCCTGGAGTAAAAGGGGGCAGTGGAACACTGAAGCTTTCTTT.

The rearrangement links TRBV6-5 to TRBJ1-5; D unclear. The CDR3 is 14 residues long. The V gene lost 7 bases and the J gene lost 11 bases, with 21 bases spanning the gap. Germline V lookup: CDR1 MNHEY, CDR2 SVGAGI. The CDR3 protein is CASKPGAFSLSQHF. CDR3 nucleotides: TGTGCCAGCAAACCGGGTGCTTTTTCCCTGTCCCAGCATTTT.